Described below is a single T cell receptor (beta chain) sequence and its context. Using immunoSEQ multiplex PCR, the repertoire was profiled, and TCRdb retains in-frame clones only, with some absent. In the table there are a few hundred thousand clones, around nine tenths of which are singletons. The data derive from a study of blood T cell repertoires in COVID-19. Study in general: Sites across the United States, Italy and Spain contributed samples from acute and convalescent COVID-19.

This CDR3 is built from 14 residues. Germline CDR1 SGHAT, CDR2 FQDESV (reference sequence). The junction had 4 bases not matched to a gene; V was cut back by 4 bases and J by 4 bases. Participant reports of clinical history set cohort assignment. This chain uses TRBV11-1 with TRBJ2-7, with 10 nucleotides matching TRBD2. Sample: PBMCs or T cells enriched from blood (not recorded which). The source is a woman aged 50 to 65 who had been exposed to COVID-19. CDR3 protein: CASSSGLASYEQYF. Here the CDR3 DNA reads TGTGCCAGCAGCTCGGGACTAGCGTCATACGAGCAGTACTTC.